This record concerns one T cell receptor beta chain sequence. Its antigen is still unknown. No clone much larger than this one lies a single base away; base qualities are absent. The sample belongs to a study of blood T cell repertoires in COVID-19 (dated by TCRdb to about 2020). Concerning the study at large: Samples covering the acute and convalescent phases of COVID-19 were provided by collaborators in the United States, Italy and Spain. The prospective study material was composed of cDNA or gDNA derived from T cells, B-cell-depleted T cells, or PBMCs. Samples came from the ongoing ImmuneRACE study (first 160 participants) plus 1,254 subjects from 6 global collaborators. Where HLA class I and class II types were available, the types were taken from metadata supplied by the sample provider, not from assay-based typing. The sample metadata nearly always contained a de-identified subject ID, COVID-19 status, age in years and sex. Deeply sampled blood TCRbeta repertoires from subjects exposed to, actively infected with, or recovered from COVID-19 were included in the dataset. The repertoires were made available in a free public database intended to serve as a resource for research on the immune response to SARS-CoV-2.

General conclusions and limits of the study: How much clinical and demographic metadata was included differed by source and by participant, and the metadata was provided uncurated.

TCRbeta CDR3 regions were amplified from genomic DNA using the immunoSEQ Assay, a bias-controlled multiplex PCR. From the authors' description of their analysis: The number of nucleated cells in each sample was estimated by amplification of reference gene primers within the assay. To quantify the absolute abundance of each unique TCRbeta CDR3 rearrangement, sequence reads were collapsed and filtered. For each sample, productive Simpson clonality was calculated as the square root of Simpson's diversity index over productive rearrangements. What TCRdb holds here is the immuneACCESS table cut down to in-frame rearrangements. Part of the clones is not present; checked against another copy, under half of the missing clones reflect an unresolved V gene, and the others are unexplained. V and J calls and clone size follow that table, whereas D and trimming were derived from the DNA. For this sample there are about 50,000 clones; around 87% appear just once. The biggest ten clones account for approximately 7.1% of the sample.

The collaborating institutions used their own protocols to collect whole blood in K2EDTA tubes. For TCRbeta analysis, collaborators shipped samples in one of three forms: frozen whole blood, isolated PBMCs, or DNA extracted from either of those sample types. The source is a man in his fifties or sixties with active COVID-19. The source material was peripheral blood.

The CDR3 region reads CASSERDRGRGGNEQFF. The DNA sequence is given as TGTGCCAGCAGTGAAAGGGACAGGGGGAGGGGGGGAAATGAGCAGTTCTTC. This chain is built from TRBV6-1 and TRBJ2-1; 11 of the junction bases match TRBD1. Including the terminal cysteine and phenylalanine, the CDR3 comprises 17 residues. The kept DNA is CDR3 alone, 51 bases in frame from the first base. Trimming removed 2 bases from V and 7 bases from J; the gene matches leave 10 bases unexplained. Taken from the germline V gene, the CDR1 and CDR2 loops are MNHNS and SASEGT.